The clone carrying this T cell receptor (beta chain) was seen a few times. Using MiXCR, TCRdb re-called clones from the PCR reads. The table records 13,000 to 15,000 clones, over 25% of them present only once. Thyroid surgery had not been preceded by any treatment in any patient. This CDR3 spans 17 amino acids. Germline V gene data show CDR1 as SGDLS and CDR2 as YYNGEE. V was trimmed by 4 bases and J by 0 bases, leaving 19 bases between them. This specimen belongs to a study of metastatic and nonmetastatic thyroid tumors. Sequences were obtained from tumor tissue. The chain links TRBV9 to TRBJ1-2, with D possibly being TRBD1 (6 bases). The clonotype comes from a female donor with papillary thyroid cancer or a benign thyroid nodule (not recorded which). Some clones in this sample may be carry-over from other donors' samples. This CDR3 is CASSPRRGTHSNYGYTF. As DNA, the CDR3 is TGTGCCAGCAGCCCCCGTAGGGGGACGCATTCTAACTATGGCTACACCTTC.